Following are 18 T cell receptor beta chains from one sample sequenced in a study of graft-versus-host responses after intestinal transplantation. The antigens of these receptors remain unknown. Measured with immunoSEQ multiplex PCR; TCRdb has only the in-frame clones, and not every one. The data show about 120,000 clones, 85% to 95% seen once. This specimen consisted of unstimulated CD4+ T cells sorted from spleen or lymph node cells, obtained before intestinal transplant. The origin of the receptors is a human donor who received an intestinal transplant.

The chain links TRBV7-9 to TRBJ1-3, with 8 bases identical to TRBD1. Germline V lookup: CDR1 SEHNR, CDR2 FQNEAQ (reference sequence). The CDR3 is 15 residues long. V was clipped by 4 bases and J by 2 bases; unmatched bases: 4. The CDR3 spells CASSWPQGAGNTIYF. In DNA, the CDR3 is TGTGCCAGCAGCTGGCCACAGGGGGCTGGAAACACCATATATTTT.

V is TRBV6-5 and J is TRBJ2-7; weak D call: TRBD1 (6 bases). CDR3 length: 13 amino acids. CDR1 is MNHEY, CDR2 SVGAGI, per germline. Trimming removed 7 bases from V and 3 bases from J, with 13 bases in between. CDR3 sequence reads: CASISRGLYEQYF. In DNA form, the CDR3 reads TGTGCCAGCATCAGCAGGGGTCTCTACGAGCAGTACTTC.

The chain carries TRBV5-1 and TRBJ2-2; D is unresolved. Germline assignment: CDR1 SGHRS and CDR2 YFSETQ. The CDR3 loop spans 13 amino acids. Trimming removed 0 bases from V and 3 bases from J, with 3 bases in between. CDR3 loop: CASSLVHTGELFF. The CDR3, as DNA: TGCGCCAGCAGCTTGGTACACACCGGGGAGCTGTTTTTT.

Note on this clone: The CDR3 does not close with the conserved phenylalanine or tryptophan, likely indicating a read error. The DNA is omitted, as the CDR3 cannot be located on it reliably, and the CDR3 follows TCRdb's listing. The chain recombines TRBV29-1 with TRBJ1-1; no DNA check was done on the table's D call, TRBD1. With termini counted, the CDR3 has 13 amino acids. Germline CDR1 SQVTM, CDR2 ANQGSEA. The CDR3 is CSVERDRGRPWTI.

The rearrangement joins TRBV30 to TRBJ1-5; no definite D call. The CDR3 covers 11 residues. Germline-derived CDR1 and CDR2 are GTSNPN and SVGIG (reference sequence). Trimming took off 2 bases at V and 11 bases at J, with 10 bases between the two ends. In nucleotides, the CDR3 is TGTGCCTGGAGTTCGGCGACCGCCCAGCATTTT. As protein: CAWSSATAQHF.

This chain links TRBV30 with TRBJ2-2; perhaps TRBD2 as D (6 bases). The CDR3 runs 13 residues. Per the germline V gene, CDR1 is GTSNPN and CDR2 is SVGIG (reference sequence). V was pared by 8 bases and J by 4 bases, with 14 bases between. CDR3 sequence: CAGSGRGTGELFF. DNA of the CDR3: TGTGCCGGCAGCGGGCGAGGCACCGGGGAGCTGTTTTTT.

The table lists this clone with a count of one. The genes are TRBV5-1 and TRBJ2-1; D unclear. CDR3 length: 15 residues. V lost 0 bases and J 0 bases, leaving 7 bases between the germline ends. Germline V gene lookup returns CDR1 SGHRS and CDR2 YFSETQ. The CDR3 reads CASSLEGTSYNEQFF. As DNA, the CDR3 is TGCGCCAGCAGCTTGGAAGGAACCTCCTACAATGAGCAGTTCTTC. Based on the CDR3 plus reference TRBV5-1 and TRBJ2-1, the full variable domain is KAGVTQTPRYLIKTRGQQVTLSCSPISGHRSVSWYQQTPGQGLQFLFEYFSETQRNKGNFPGRFSGRQFSNSRSEMNVSTLELGDSALYLCASSLEGTSYNEQFFGPGTRLTVL.

The V call is TRBV27, the J call TRBJ2-5; weak D call: TRBD2 (7 bases). The CDR3 contains 13 residues. Trimming cost V 7 bases and J 5 bases, with 14 bases left between them. The V gene's germline CDR1 is MNHEY and CDR2 SMNVEV (reference sequence). The CDR3 here is CASTRKGGETQYF. DNA of the CDR3: TGTGCCAGCACCCGCAAGGGGGGGGAGACCCAGTACTTC.

Worth noting for this clone: Distinct nucleotide sequences in the sample also encode this CDR3. The chain couples TRBV2 to TRBJ1-2; D is ambiguous. This CDR3 spans 15 amino acids. The ends were cut back, 0 bases at V and 5 bases at J, with 13 bases in the middle. Germline V lookup: CDR1 SNHLY, CDR2 FYNNEI. The CDR3 bases are TGTGCCAGCAGTGAAGCGCTGTCGCCTTATTATGGCTACACCTTC. This translates into CASSEALSPYYGYTF.

The V and J genes are TRBV27 and TRBJ1-1; D gene ambiguous. V was cut by 7 bases and J by 1 base, with 16 bases left in between. The CDR3 runs to 15 residues. The germline CDR1 and CDR2 sequences are MNHEY and SMNVEV (reference sequence). The CDR3 is CASTPRRPGNTEAFF. The CDR3 region has the DNA TGTGCCAGCACCCCTAGACGCCCGGGGAACACTGAAGCTTTCTTT.

This chain connects TRBV5-1 to TRBJ1-1, with D perhaps matching TRBD1 (5 bases). The CDR3 spans 13 residues. CDR1 and CDR2 from the germline V gene are SGHRS and YFSETQ. Between the trimmed V and J ends, which lost 1 base and 5 bases, there was a span of 9 bases. DNA for the CDR3: TGCGCCAGCAGCTTGCAGGGTTGGACTGAAGCTTTCTTT. Amino acids: CASSLQGWTEAFF.

The chain employs TRBV7-2 and TRBJ2-7, with D unresolved. Trimming took off 5 bases at V and 1 base at J, with 15 bases between the two ends. The CDR3 has 15 amino acids. CDR1 is SGHTA, CDR2 FQGNSA, per germline. CDR3: CASSQRQVGSYEQYF. DNA of the CDR3: TGTGCCAGCAGCCAAAGACAAGTAGGGTCCTACGAGCAGTACTTC. Full variable domain (missing parts from reference TRBV7-2 and TRBJ2-7): GAGVSQSPSNKVTEKGKDVELRCDPISGHTALYWYRQSLGQGLEFLIYFQGNSAPDKSGLPSDRFSAERTGGSVSTLTIQRTQQEDSAVYLCASSQRQVGSYEQYFGPGTRLTVT.

The chain couples TRBV19 to TRBJ1-2; no firm D call. Trimming pared 3 bases from V and 2 bases from J, leaving 16 bases between. The CDR3 runs to 16 residues. Germline values: CDR1 LNHDA, CDR2 SQIVND (reference sequence). The CDR3 region is CASSIRQRALNYGYTF. The CDR3 DNA sequence: TGTGCCAGTAGTATTCGTCAGAGGGCCTTAAACTATGGCTACACCTTC. The full variable domain, completed using reference TRBV19 and TRBJ1-2, is DGGITQSPKYLFRKEGQNVTLSCEQNLNHDAMYWYRQDPGQGLRLIYYSQIVNDFQKGDIAEGYSVSREKKESFPLTVTSAQKNPTAFYLCASSIRQRALNYGYTFGSGTRLTVV.

The V and J genes are TRBV19 and TRBJ1-2; perhaps TRBD1 as D (5 bases). The CDR3 totals 12 residues. Per the germline V gene, CDR1 is LNHDA and CDR2 is SQIVND (reference sequence). Trimming removed 7 bases from V and 4 bases from J, with 10 bases in between. The CDR3 spells CASNPGSYGYTF. The CDR3 DNA reads TGTGCCAGTAATCCAGGGTCCTATGGCTACACCTTC. Full variable domain (missing parts from reference TRBV19 and TRBJ1-2): DGGITQSPKYLFRKEGQNVTLSCEQNLNHDAMYWYRQDPGQGLRLIYYSQIVNDFQKGDIAEGYSVSREKKESFPLTVTSAQKNPTAFYLCASNPGSYGYTFGSGTRLTVV.

This clone was recorded a few times. The chain has TRBV7-2 and TRBJ2-5; 9 bases agree with TRBD2. Per the germline V gene, CDR1 is SGHTA and CDR2 is FQGNSA. Trimming at V came to 5 bases and at J to 5 bases, leaving 12 bases not matched to a gene. The CDR3 extends over 16 amino acids. The CDR3 here is CASSRTPAGGIETQYF. The CDR3, as DNA: TGTGCCAGCAGCCGGACTCCAGCGGGAGGTATCGAGACCCAGTACTTC.

This clone was seen only a few times. The same CDR3 arises from other DNA sequences in this sample as well. The CDR3 loop is CASSEGNTGELFF. Written as DNA, the CDR3 is TGTGCCAGCAGCGAGGGTAACACCGGGGAGCTGTTTTTT. J is TRBJ2-2 and V is TRBV5-4; the D gene is possibly TRBD2 (5 bases). CDR3 length: 13 amino acids. Trimming cost V 4 bases and J 2 bases, with 6 bases left between them. Germline loops: CDR1 SGHNT, CDR2 YYREEE (reference sequence).

V is TRBV19 and J is TRBJ1-4; 7 nucleotides match TRBD1. In germline, CDR1 is LNHDA, CDR2 SQIVND (reference sequence). Trimming removed 5 bases from V and 8 bases from J; junction bases left unmatched: 11. The CDR3 spans 15 residues. CDR3 residues: CASSYTGESKEKLFF. The DNA for the CDR3 is TGTGCCAGTAGTTATACAGGGGAGAGTAAAGAAAAACTGTTTTTT. The full variable domain, rest sourced from reference TRBV19 and TRBJ1-4, is DGGITQSPKYLFRKEGQNVTLSCEQNLNHDAMYWYRQDPGQGLRLIYYSQIVNDFQKGDIAEGYSVSREKKESFPLTVTSAQKNPTAFYLCASSYTGESKEKLFFGSGTQLSVL.

V and J are TRBV6-5 and TRBJ2-1; D not resolved. Trimming cost V 0 bases and J 4 bases, with 13 bases left between them. The germline V gene has CDR1 MNHEY and CDR2 SVGAGI. This CDR3 is built from 16 residues. CDR3 protein: CASSYSQVFVYNEQFF. The CDR3 nucleotides are TGTGCCAGCAGTTACTCGCAGGTTTTTGTATACAATGAGCAGTTCTTC.